Presented here are 23 T cell receptor beta chains from one specimen sequenced in a study of cytomegalovirus exposure and HLA in healthy donors. Primers included in the PCR were 60 Vbeta and 13 Jbeta primers. TCRdb's copy holds only in-frame clones and misses some; the assay was immunoSEQ multiplex PCR. In the table there are around 110,000 clones, around two thirds of which are singletons. Sequenced material: PBMCs. These receptors came from a woman aged 40 to 55 in good health and CMV-seropositive.

This chain links TRBV7-2 with TRBJ2-7, with D perhaps TRBD2 (6 bases). The CDR3 has 15 amino acids. From germline, CDR1 is SGHTA and CDR2 FQGNSA. The ends were cut back, 1 base at V and 7 bases at J, with 17 bases in the middle. This CDR3 is CASSLGGLGVREQYF. The CDR3 region has the DNA TGTGCCAGCAGCTTAGGGGGACTGGGCGTGAGGGAGCAGTACTTC.

This chain joins TRBV7-9 and TRBJ2-7; possible D gene TRBD2, 6 bases. The CDR3 runs to 18 residues. Germline V gene sequence: CDR1 SEHNR, CDR2 FQNEAQ (reference sequence). V lost 1 base to trimming and J lost 2 bases, with 21 bases between them. The CDR3 DNA sequence: TGTGCCAGCAGCTTAGGCATCCCCGGGACTCCTATTCCCTACGAGCAGTACTTC. As protein: CASSLGIPGTPIPYEQYF.

The J gene is TRBJ1-1, the V gene TRBV30, with a tentative D call TRBD1 (6 bases). V was cut by 5 bases and J by 1 base, with 20 bases left in between. The CDR3 runs 16 residues. Germline CDR1 and CDR2: GTSNPN and SVGIG (reference sequence). CDR3 in amino acids: CAWGHRALPANTEAFF. The CDR3 bases are TGTGCCTGGGGGCACAGGGCGTTACCCGCGAACACTGAAGCTTTCTTT.

The chain is built from TRBV19 and TRBJ2-7; 7 bases map to TRBD2. This CDR3 has 12 residues. The V segment lost 3 bases and the J segment 6 bases; nucleotides outside the gene matches: 2. In germline, CDR1 is LNHDA, CDR2 SQIVND (reference sequence). The CDR3 reads CASSIGTTEQYF. The CDR3 coding sequence is TGTGCCAGTAGTATTGGGACTACCGAGCAGTACTTC.

This sequence joins TRBV5-4 and TRBJ2-4; TRBD1 matches at 9 bases. The germline gives CDR1 SGHNT, CDR2 YYREEE (reference sequence). Unmatched junction bases numbered 8, after V lost 4 bases and J lost 9 bases. This CDR3 is 14 amino acids long. The CDR3 DNA follows: TGTGCCAGCAGCGTGGGCGGACAGGGGAGCATTCAGTACTTC. It translates to CASSVGGQGSIQYF. The full variable domain, with the rest looked up from reference TRBV5-4 and TRBJ2-4, is ETGVTQSPTHLIKTRGQQVTLRCSSQSGHNTVSWYQQALGQGPQFIFQYYREEENGRGNFPPRFSGLQFPNYSSELNVNALELDDSALYLCASSVGGQGSIQYFGAGTRLSVL.

This rearrangement joins TRBV20-1 to TRBJ2-3; D unclear. The ends were cut back, 6 bases at V and 4 bases at J, with 5 bases in the middle. This CDR3 has 10 residues. Germline V gene data show CDR1 as DFQATT and CDR2 as SNEGSKA (reference sequence). In nucleotides, the CDR3 is TGCAGTGCCTCGGCAGATACGCAGTATTTT. Its protein is CSASADTQYF.

In DNA, the CDR3 is TGCGCCAGCAGCTTGCCCCTCTCCGGGGTTACTGAAGCTTTCTTT. Encoded protein: CASSLPLSGVTEAFF. The chain couples TRBV5-1 to TRBJ1-1, with D unresolved. V lost 1 base, J lost 5 bases, and 15 bases lay in between. This CDR3 is 15 amino acids long. CDR1 is SGHRS, CDR2 YFSETQ, per germline.

V and J are TRBV28 and TRBJ2-5, with D maybe TRBD2 (6 bases). V was clipped by 5 bases and J by 11 bases, with 15 bases between them. Germline V gene lookup returns CDR1 MDHEN and CDR2 SYDVKM. This CDR3 has 12 amino acids. The CDR3 here is CASSRRLAEQYF. In DNA form, the CDR3 reads TGTGCCAGCAGTCGACGCTTAGCGGAGCAGTACTTC.

The rearrangement uses TRBV29-1 and TRBJ1-3, with 7 bases matching TRBD1. The length of the CDR3 is 15 residues. J was trimmed by 0 bases and V by 1 base; bases with no gene match: 3. Germline V lookup: CDR1 SQVTM, CDR2 ANQGSEA. The CDR3 DNA follows: TGCAGCGTTGAAGTCGGGACAGTCTCTGGAAACACCATATATTTT. This translates into CSVEVGTVSGNTIYF.

The genes are TRBV14 and TRBJ2-3; the match to TRBD2 covers 13 bases. The CDR3 is 17 amino acids. Losses at the gene ends were 4 bases for V and 6 bases for J; bases not matched to a gene: 10. Germline V gives CDR1 SGHDN, CDR2 FVKESK. The CDR3 sequence is CASSPQRLAGGSDTQYF. The CDR3 region has the DNA TGTGCCAGCAGCCCCCAAAGACTAGCGGGAGGTTCTGATACGCAGTATTTT.

This clone was observed a few times. Other DNA sequences in this specimen translate into the identical CDR3. The chain uses TRBV10-3 and TRBJ2-7, with 11 bases matching TRBD2. J was trimmed by 3 bases and V by 4 bases; bases with no gene match: 2. CDR3 length: 14 amino acids. CDR1 is ENHRY and CDR2 is SYGVKD in the germline V gene. The CDR3 nucleotides are TGTGCCATCAGTGGTACTAGCGGGAGCTACGAGCAGTACTTC. It translates to CAISGTSGSYEQYF.

There are a few counts of this clone. The chain has TRBV5-4 and TRBJ2-7; 8 positions agree with TRBD2. CDR1 and CDR2 (germline): SGHNT, YYREEE (reference sequence). This CDR3 has 14 amino acids. With V trimmed by 4 bases and J by 4 bases, 7 bases remained unmatched. The CDR3 DNA sequence: TGTGCCAGCAGCCCGGGACTAGATAGATACGAGCAGTACTTC. Amino acid sequence: CASSPGLDRYEQYF. Looking up the rest from reference TRBV5-4 and TRBJ2-7 gives the full variable domain: ETGVTQSPTHLIKTRGQQVTLRCSSQSGHNTVSWYQQALGQGPQFIFQYYREEENGRGNFPPRFSGLQFPNYSSELNVNALELDDSALYLCASSPGLDRYEQYFGPGTRLTVT.

The chain has TRBV6-1 and TRBJ1-1; D may be TRBD1 (5 bases). The CDR3 extends over 13 amino acids. Germline CDR1 and CDR2: MNHNS and SASEGT. Deletions cut 5 bases from V and 5 bases from J, with 12 bases between. This CDR3 is CASSPIGATEAFF. DNA of the CDR3: TGTGCCAGCAGTCCCATTGGGGCGACTGAAGCTTTCTTT.

The genes are TRBV27 and TRBJ2-7; 12 bases are shared with TRBD2. The CDR3 runs to 16 residues. J gave up 6 bases and V 2 bases, and 8 bases lay outside the gene matches. Germline V CDR1 and CDR2: MNHEY, SMNVEV (reference sequence). The CDR3 DNA reads as TGTGCCAGCAGTTTAAGGTTCGGGACTAGCGGGTCCGAGCAGTACTTC. This sequence encodes CASSLRFGTSGSEQYF.

V is TRBV29-1 and J is TRBJ2-7; 7 nucleotides line up with TRBD1. V lost 6 bases and J lost 7; bases outside the gene matches: 15. CDR1 is SQVTM and CDR2 is ANQGSEA in the germline V gene. The CDR3 length is 14 residues. The CDR3: CSVDTRQGSGEQYF. CDR3 nucleotide sequence: TGCAGCGTAGACACAAGACAGGGTTCTGGTGAGCAGTACTTC.

The chain carries TRBV18 and TRBJ2-5; D is undetermined. The germline CDR1 and CDR2 sequences are KGHSH and LQKENI. The V and J ends lost 0 bases and 4 bases respectively, with 9 bases between them. This CDR3 is built from 14 residues. The chain's CDR3 is CASSPPSDLETQYF. CDR3 in DNA: TGTGCCAGCTCACCACCCTCCGACTTAGAGACCCAGTACTTC. Full variable domain (rest looked up from reference TRBV18 and TRBJ2-5): NAGVMQNPRHLVRRRGQEARLRCSPMKGHSHVYWYRQLPEEGLKFMVYLQKENIIDESGMPKERFSAEFPKEGPSILRIQQVVRGDSAAYFCASSPPSDLETQYFGPGTRLLVL.

Turning to this clone: At the DNA level, this CDR3 is encoded by other sequences in the same sample as well. The V call is TRBV30, the J call TRBJ1-1; D remains ambiguous. Germline V CDR1 and CDR2: GTSNPN, SVGIG (reference sequence). This CDR3 is built from 11 residues. V lost 3 bases and J 5 bases, leaving 7 bases between the germline ends. Here the CDR3 reads CAWSPGTEAFF. The CDR3 DNA is TGTGCCTGGAGCCCGGGTACTGAAGCTTTCTTT.

The V call is TRBV28, the J call TRBJ2-7; possible D gene TRBD1, 5 bases. The V gene lost 5 bases and the J gene lost 1 base, with 9 bases spanning the gap. Germline values: CDR1 MDHEN, CDR2 SYDVKM. The CDR3 sequence is 13 residues long. The CDR3: CASSRTPSYEQYF. In DNA form, the CDR3 reads TGTGCCAGCAGTAGGACACCGTCCTACGAGCAGTACTTC. The variable domain in full, completed from reference TRBV28 and TRBJ2-7, reads DVKVTQSSRYLVKRTGEKVFLECVQDMDHENMFWYRQDPGLGLRLIYFSYDVKMKEKGDIPEGYSVSREKKERFSLILESASTNQTSMYLCASSRTPSYEQYFGPGTRLTVT.

The rearrangement joins TRBV18 to TRBJ2-1; no clear D. Per the germline V gene, CDR1 is KGHSH and CDR2 is LQKENI. This CDR3 contains 14 residues. V was pared by 3 bases and J by 3 bases, with 9 bases between. The CDR3 DNA follows: TGTGCCAGCTCACCTGAGACTGGCTACAATGAGCAGTTCTTC. This codes for CASSPETGYNEQFF.

The rearrangement joins TRBV19 to TRBJ2-2, with 9 bases identical to TRBD2. The CDR3 loop spans 17 amino acids. Trimming at V came to 3 bases and at J to 6 bases, leaving 11 bases not matched to a gene. Germline values: CDR1 LNHDA, CDR2 SQIVND (reference sequence). As DNA, the CDR3 is TGTGCCAGTAGTATGGTAGGAGTGAGCGGGAGGCCCGGGGAGCTGTTTTTT. It is translated as CASSMVGVSGRPGELFF.

The chain is built from TRBV28 and TRBJ1-5; the match to TRBD1 covers 7 bases. Germline V gene sequence: CDR1 MDHEN, CDR2 SYDVKM. The CDR3 is 14 residues long. Trimming cost V 5 bases and J 3 bases; bases outside gene matches: 4. CDR3 coding DNA: TGTGCCAGCAGTCCGACAGGGAACAATCAGCCCCAGCATTTT. Translation: CASSPTGNNQPQHF.

The chain is built from TRBV9 and TRBJ2-1; 8 bases fit TRBD2. The V segment lost 2 bases and the J segment 4 bases; nucleotides outside the gene matches: 5. This CDR3 spans 15 amino acids. Looked up from germline, CDR1 is SGDLS and CDR2 is YYNGEE. In nucleotides, the CDR3 is TGTGCCAGCAGCGTTACTAGCGGTGATTACAATGAGCAGTTCTTC. It codes for CASSVTSGDYNEQFF.

This clone occurred a few times. The V call is TRBV9, the J call TRBJ2-3, with D possibly being TRBD2 (5 bases). Germline assignment: CDR1 SGDLS and CDR2 YYNGEE. The length of the CDR3 is 14 residues. The V end was cut by 0 bases, the J end by 1 base, with 6 bases between. CDR3 in DNA: TGTGCCAGCAGCGTAGACGGGGGCACAGATACGCAGTATTTT. Its protein product is CASSVDGGTDTQYF. Based on the CDR3 plus reference TRBV9 and TRBJ2-3, the full variable domain is DSGVTQTPKHLITATGQRVTLRCSPRSGDLSVYWYQQSLDQGLQFLIQYYNGEERAKGNILERFSAQQFPDLHSELNLSSLELGDSALYFCASSVDGGTDTQYFGPGTRLTVL.